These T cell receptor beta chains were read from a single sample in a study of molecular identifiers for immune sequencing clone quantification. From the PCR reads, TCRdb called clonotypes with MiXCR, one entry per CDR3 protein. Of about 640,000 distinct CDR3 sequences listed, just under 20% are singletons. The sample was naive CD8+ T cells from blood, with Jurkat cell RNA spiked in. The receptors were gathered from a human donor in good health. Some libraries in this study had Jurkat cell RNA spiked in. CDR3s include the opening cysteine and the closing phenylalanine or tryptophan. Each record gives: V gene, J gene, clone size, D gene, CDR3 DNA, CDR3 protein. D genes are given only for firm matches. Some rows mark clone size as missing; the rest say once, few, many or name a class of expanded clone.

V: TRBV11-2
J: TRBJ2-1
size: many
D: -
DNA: TGTGCCAGCAGCTACCCTGTGGAGGGGCGGAATGAGCAGTTCTTC
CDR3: CASSYPVEGRNEQFF

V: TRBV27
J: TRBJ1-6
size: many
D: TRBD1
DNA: TGTGCCAGCAGTTTGGGGACAGGGCTTTCACCCCTCCACTTT
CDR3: CASSLGTGLSPLHF

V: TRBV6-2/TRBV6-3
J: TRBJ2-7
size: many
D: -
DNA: TGTGCCAGCAGTTACTCAAGACCCGGCTACGGTGAGCAGTACTTC
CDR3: CASSYSRPGYGEQYF

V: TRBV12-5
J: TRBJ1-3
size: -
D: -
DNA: TGTGCTAGTGCCAGAAGCGAACGGGACCGAACCTCTGGAAACACCATATATTTT
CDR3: CASARSERDRTSGNTIYF

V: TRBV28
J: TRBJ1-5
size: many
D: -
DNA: TGTGCCAGCAGCCCCTTGTATAGCAATCAGCCCCAGCATTTT
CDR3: CASSPLYSNQPQHF

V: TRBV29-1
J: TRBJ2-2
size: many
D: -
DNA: TGCAGCGTCCATCCCGCGAACACCGGGGAGCTGTTTTTT
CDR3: CSVHPANTGELFF

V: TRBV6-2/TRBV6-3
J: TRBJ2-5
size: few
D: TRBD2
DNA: TGTGCCAGCAGTTACCTCGGGAGGTTTGTGATGGGGCAAGAGACCCAGTACTTC
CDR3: CASSYLGRFVMGQETQYF

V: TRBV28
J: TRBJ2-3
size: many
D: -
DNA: TGTGCCGCGATAAGGGGAGATACGCAGTATTTT
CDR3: CAAIRGDTQYF

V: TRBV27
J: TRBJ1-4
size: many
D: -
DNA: TGTGCCAGCAGTTTCCAGGGAGGGGATGAAAAACTGTTTTTT
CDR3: CASSFQGGDEKLFF

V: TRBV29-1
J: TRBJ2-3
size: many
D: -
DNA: TGCAGCGTTCCCCTAAGGGGCGGTACAGATACGCAGTATTTT
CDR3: CSVPLRGGTDTQYF

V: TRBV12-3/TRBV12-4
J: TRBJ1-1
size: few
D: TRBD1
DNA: TGTGCCAGCAAACAGGGGGCGGCTGAAGCTTTCTTT
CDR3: CASKQGAAEAFF

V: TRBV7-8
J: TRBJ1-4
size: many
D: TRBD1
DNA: TGTGCCAGCAGGGGGTCGGGCACCGGGACAGCTTCTAATGAAAAACTGTTTTTT
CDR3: CASRGSGTGTASNEKLFF

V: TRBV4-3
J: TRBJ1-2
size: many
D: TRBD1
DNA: TGCGCCAGCAGCCAAGTTTTCAGGACAGGCGATAACTATGGCTACACCTTC
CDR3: CASSQVFRTGDNYGYTF

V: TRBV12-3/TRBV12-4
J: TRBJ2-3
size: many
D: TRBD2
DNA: TGTGCCAGCAGGGGGACTAGCGGGGGTTTTAATACGCAGTATTTT
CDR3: CASRGTSGGFNTQYF

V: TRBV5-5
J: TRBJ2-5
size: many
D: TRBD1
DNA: TGTGCCAGCAGCTTGCTAAGGGACAGGGGGCCCCAAGAGACCCAGTACTTC
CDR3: CASSLLRDRGPQETQYF

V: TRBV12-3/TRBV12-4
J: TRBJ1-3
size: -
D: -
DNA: TGTGCCAGCAGTTTAAACAGTGGTAGCTCTGGAGACACCATATATTTT
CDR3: CASSLNSGSSGDTIYF

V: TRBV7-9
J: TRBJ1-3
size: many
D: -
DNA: TGTGCCAGCAGCGCCGGACAAAGCTCTGGAAACACCATATATTTT
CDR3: CASSAGQSSGNTIYF

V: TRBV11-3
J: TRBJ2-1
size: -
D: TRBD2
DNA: TGTGCCAGCAGCTCGCATAGCGGGAGCTCCTACAATGAGCAGTTCTTC
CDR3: CASSSHSGSSYNEQFF

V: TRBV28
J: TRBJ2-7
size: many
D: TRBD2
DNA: TGTGCCAGCAGTCCGACTAGCATTTACGAGCAGTACTTC
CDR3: CASSPTSIYEQYF

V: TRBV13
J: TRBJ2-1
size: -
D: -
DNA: TGTGCCTGCAGCTCCCAATACAATGAGCAGTTCTTC
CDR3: CACSSQYNEQFF

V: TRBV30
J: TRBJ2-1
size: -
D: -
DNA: TGTGCCTGGAGTGGCACGCTCAATGAGCAGTTCTTC
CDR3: CAWSGTLNEQFF

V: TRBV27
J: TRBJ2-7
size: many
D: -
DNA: TGTGCCAGCAGTCCCGCGACAGAGTACGAGCAGTACTTC
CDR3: CASSPATEYEQYF

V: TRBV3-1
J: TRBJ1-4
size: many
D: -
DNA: TGTGCCAGCAGCCAAGTCCCTCTCTTGAATGAAAAACTGTTTTTT
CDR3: CASSQVPLLNEKLFF

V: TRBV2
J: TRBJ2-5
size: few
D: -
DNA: TGTGCCAGCAGTGATCGGACAGTCGGGGAGACCCAGTACTTC
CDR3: CASSDRTVGETQYF

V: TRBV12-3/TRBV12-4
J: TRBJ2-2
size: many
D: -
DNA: TGTGCCAGCCTTCAAGACAGATACACCGGGGAGCTGTTTTTT
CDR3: CASLQDRYTGELFF

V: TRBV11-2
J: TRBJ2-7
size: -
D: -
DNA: TGTGCCAGCAGCCTCCCCGATGGGGACGAGCAGTACTTC
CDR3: CASSLPDGDEQYF

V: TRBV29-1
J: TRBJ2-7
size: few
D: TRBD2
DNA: TGCAGCGTTGTCTATCCGGGGGGGCTCGAGCAGTACTTC
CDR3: CSVVYPGGLEQYF

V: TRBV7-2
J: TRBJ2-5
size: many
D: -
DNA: TGTGCCAGCAGCTTACCGCCACAAGAGACCCAGTACTTC
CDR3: CASSLPPQETQYF

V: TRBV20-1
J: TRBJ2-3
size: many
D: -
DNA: TGCAGTGCTAGAGCCGGGGCAACAGATACGCAGTATTTT
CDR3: CSARAGATDTQYF

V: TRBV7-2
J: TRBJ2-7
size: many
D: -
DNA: TGTGCCAGCAGCTTAGCGCGCGGGGCGTCCGGCTACGAGCAGTACTTC
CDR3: CASSLARGASGYEQYF

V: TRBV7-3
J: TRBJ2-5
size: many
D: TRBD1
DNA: TGTGCCAGCAGCTTAACGGGACAGGGGTATAAAGAGACCCAGTACTTC
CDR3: CASSLTGQGYKETQYF

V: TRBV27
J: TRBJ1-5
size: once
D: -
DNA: TGTGCCAGCAGTTTAATAGGGGCGGGCAATCAGCCCCAGCGTTTT
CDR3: CASSLIGAGNQPQRF

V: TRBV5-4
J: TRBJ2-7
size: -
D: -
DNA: TGTGCCAGCAGCCAACCGGACGTCTCCTCCTACGGGCAGTACTTC
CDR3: CASSQPDVSSYGQYF

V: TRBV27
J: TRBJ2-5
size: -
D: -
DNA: TGTGCCAGCAGTCCCAGTTCGGCGGAGACCCAGTACTTC
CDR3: CASSPSSAETQYF

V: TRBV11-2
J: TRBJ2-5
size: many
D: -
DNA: TGTGCCAGCAGCTTATTTGGGGCCGAGACCCAGTACTTC
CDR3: CASSLFGAETQYF

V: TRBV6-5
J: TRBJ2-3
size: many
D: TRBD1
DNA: TGTGCCAGCAGTTACGAGTATACAGGGGTCATAGATACGCAGTATTTT
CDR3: CASSYEYTGVIDTQYF

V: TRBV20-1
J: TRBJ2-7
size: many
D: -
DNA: TGCAGTGCTCCACCACCTAGGGGCTACGAGCAGTACTTC
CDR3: CSAPPPRGYEQYF

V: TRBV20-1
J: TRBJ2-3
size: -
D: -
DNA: TGCAGTGCCCCGGCAGGACGGCCAAACACAGATACGCAGTATTTT
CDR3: CSAPAGRPNTDTQYF

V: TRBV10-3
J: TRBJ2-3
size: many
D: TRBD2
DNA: TGTGCCATCAGTATGGGGCGGGAGGGGACAGATACGCAGTATTTT
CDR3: CAISMGREGTDTQYF

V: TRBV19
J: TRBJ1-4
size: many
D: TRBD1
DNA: TGTGCCAGTACCAGGGGGGTTGCAACTAATGAAAAACTGTTTTTT
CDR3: CASTRGVATNEKLFF

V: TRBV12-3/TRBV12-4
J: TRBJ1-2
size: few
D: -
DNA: TGTGCCAGCAGTTTAGGGCAGAATCTTCTCTCCTATGGCTACACCTTC
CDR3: CASSLGQNLLSYGYTF

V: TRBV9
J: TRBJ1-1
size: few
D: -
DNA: TGTGCCAGCAGCGTAGCTACGGGGGGCACTGAAGCTTTCTTT
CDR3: CASSVATGGTEAFF

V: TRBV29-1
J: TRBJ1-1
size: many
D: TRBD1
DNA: TGCAGCGTTGAAGAAACGACAGGGGGAATGAACACTGAAGCTTTCTTT
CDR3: CSVEETTGGMNTEAFF

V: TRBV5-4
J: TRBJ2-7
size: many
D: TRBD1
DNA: TGTGCCAGCAGCTTGAGTAGACAGGGGGCCTACGAGCAGTACTTC
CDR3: CASSLSRQGAYEQYF

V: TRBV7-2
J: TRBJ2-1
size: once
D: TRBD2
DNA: TGTGCCGGCAGCTTGCCTCCGGGACTAGCGGTGACCTACAATGAGCAGTTCTTC
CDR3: CAGSLPPGLAVTYNEQFF